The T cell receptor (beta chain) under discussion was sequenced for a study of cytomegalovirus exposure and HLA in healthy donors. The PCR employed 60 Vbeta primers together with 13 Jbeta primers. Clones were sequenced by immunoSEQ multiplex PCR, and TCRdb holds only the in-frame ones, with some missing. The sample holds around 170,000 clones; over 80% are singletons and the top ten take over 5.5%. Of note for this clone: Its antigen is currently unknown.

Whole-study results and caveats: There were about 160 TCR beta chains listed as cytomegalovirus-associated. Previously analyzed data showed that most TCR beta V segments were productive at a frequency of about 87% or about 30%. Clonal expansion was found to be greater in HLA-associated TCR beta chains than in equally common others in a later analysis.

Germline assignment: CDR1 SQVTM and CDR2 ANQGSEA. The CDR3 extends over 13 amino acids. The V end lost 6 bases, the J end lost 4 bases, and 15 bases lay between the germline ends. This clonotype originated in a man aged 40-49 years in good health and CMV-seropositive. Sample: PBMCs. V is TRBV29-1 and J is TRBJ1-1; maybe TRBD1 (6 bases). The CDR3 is CSVANRVATEAFF. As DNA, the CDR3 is TGCAGCGTGGCGAACAGGGTCGCCACTGAAGCTTTCTTT.